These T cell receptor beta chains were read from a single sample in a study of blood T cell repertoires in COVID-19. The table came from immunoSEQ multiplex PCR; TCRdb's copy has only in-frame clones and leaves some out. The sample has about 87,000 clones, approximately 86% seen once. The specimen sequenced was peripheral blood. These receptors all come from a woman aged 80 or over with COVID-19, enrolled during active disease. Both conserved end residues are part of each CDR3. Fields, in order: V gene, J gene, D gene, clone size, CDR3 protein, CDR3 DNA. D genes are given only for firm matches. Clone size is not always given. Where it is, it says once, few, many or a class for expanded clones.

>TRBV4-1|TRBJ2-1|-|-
CASSQEYSSYNEQFF
TGCGCCAGCAGCCAAGAGTACAGCTCCTACAATGAGCAGTTCTTC
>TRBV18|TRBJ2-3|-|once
CASAPRRTDTQYF
TGTGCCAGCGCACCGCGCCGCACAGATACGCAGTATTTT
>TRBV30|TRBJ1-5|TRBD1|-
CAWSFRDRGYQPQHF
TGTGCCTGGAGTTTCCGGGACAGGGGGTACCAGCCCCAGCATTTT
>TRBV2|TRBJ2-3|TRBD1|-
CASSGQGVDTQYF
TGTGCCAGCAGCGGACAGGGGGTGGATACGCAGTATTTT
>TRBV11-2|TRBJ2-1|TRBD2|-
CASSPYPSGDYNEQFF
TGTGCCAGCAGCCCTTACCCTAGCGGGGACTACAATGAGCAGTTCTTC
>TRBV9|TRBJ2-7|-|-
CASSVEGTGEQYF
TGTGCCAGCAGCGTCGAGGGTACGGGCGAGCAGTACTTC
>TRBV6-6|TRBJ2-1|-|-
CASSYNSRFQFF
TGTGCCAGCAGTTACAACTCCCGTTTCCAGTTCTTC
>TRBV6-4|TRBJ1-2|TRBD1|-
CASSPTDRVLYGYTF
TGTGCCAGCAGCCCTACGGACAGGGTCCTTTATGGCTACACCTTC
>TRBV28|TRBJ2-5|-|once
CASSLPGRGGETQYF
TGTGCCAGCAGCCTTCCGGGACGGGGAGGAGAGACCCAGTACTTC
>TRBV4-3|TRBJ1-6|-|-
CASSQMSSYNSPLHF
TGCGCCAGCAGCCAGATGAGCTCCTATAATTCACCCCTCCACTTT
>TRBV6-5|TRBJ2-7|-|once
CASSSIGGDEQYF
TGTGCCAGCAGTTCCATCGGGGGAGACGAGCAGTACTTC
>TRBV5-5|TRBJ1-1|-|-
CASSVAGNTEAFF
TGTGCCAGCAGCGTCGCAGGGAACACTGAAGCTTTCTTT
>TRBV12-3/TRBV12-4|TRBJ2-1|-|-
CASSLLGVEQFF
TGTGCCAGCAGTTTATTAGGAGTTGAGCAGTTCTTC
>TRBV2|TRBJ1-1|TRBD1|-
CASRRTGMNTEAFF
TGTGCCAGCCGAAGGACAGGCATGAACACTGAAGCTTTCTTT
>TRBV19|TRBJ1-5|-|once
CASIMGHFNHQPQHF
TGTGCCAGTATTATGGGACATTTTAACCATCAGCCCCAGCATTTT
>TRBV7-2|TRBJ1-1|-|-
CASSLGRENTEAFF
TGTGCCAGCAGCTTAGGCAGGGAGAACACTGAAGCTTTCTTT
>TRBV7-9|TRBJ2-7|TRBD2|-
CASSPGLAGREQYF
TGTGCCAGCAGTCCCGGACTAGCGGGGCGTGAGCAGTACTTC
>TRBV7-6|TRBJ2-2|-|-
CASSLAPGAGELFF
TGTGCCAGCAGCTTAGCTCCAGGGGCCGGGGAGCTGTTTTTT
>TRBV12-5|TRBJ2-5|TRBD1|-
CASGLGQGAETQYF
TGTGCTAGTGGTTTGGGACAGGGGGCGGAGACCCAGTACTTC
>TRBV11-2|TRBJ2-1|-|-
CASSLVSPNEQFF
TGTGCCAGCAGCTTAGTTTCCCCTAATGAGCAGTTCTTC
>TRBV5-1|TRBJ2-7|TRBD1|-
CASSLGGQGADEQYF
TGCGCCAGCAGCTTGGGAGGACAGGGAGCCGACGAGCAGTACTTC
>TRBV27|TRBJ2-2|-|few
CASNLYGTRNAGELFF
TGTGCCAGCAACCTATACGGGACACGTAACGCCGGGGAGCTGTTTTTT
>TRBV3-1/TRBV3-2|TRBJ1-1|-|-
CASSQGQYPTEAFF
TGTGCCAGCAGCCAAGGACAGTACCCCACTGAAGCTTTCTTT
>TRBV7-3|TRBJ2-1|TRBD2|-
CASSPGTSGDNEQFF
TGTGCCAGCAGCCCCGGGACTAGCGGAGACAATGAGCAGTTCTTC
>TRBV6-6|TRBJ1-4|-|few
CASRFGGEKLFF
TGTGCCAGCAGATTCGGAGGGGAAAAACTGTTTTTT
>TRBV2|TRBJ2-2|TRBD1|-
CASSGANRGRDTGELFF
TGTGCCAGCAGTGGTGCGAACAGGGGGCGGGACACCGGGGAGCTGTTTTTT
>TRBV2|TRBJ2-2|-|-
CASSWHTGELFF
TGTGCCAGCAGTTGGCACACCGGGGAGCTGTTTTTT
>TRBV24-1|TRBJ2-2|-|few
CATSDLVSANTGELFF
TGTGCCACCAGTGATTTGGTGTCAGCGAACACCGGGGAGCTGTTTTTT
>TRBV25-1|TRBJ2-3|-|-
CASSGNQERVSGTDTQYF
TGTGCCAGCAGTGGGAACCAGGAGCGGGTAAGCGGCACAGATACGCAGTATTTT
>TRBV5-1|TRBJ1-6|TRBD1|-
CASSFVPGQYNSPLHF
TGCGCCAGCAGTTTTGTGCCGGGACAGTATAATTCACCCCTCCACTTT
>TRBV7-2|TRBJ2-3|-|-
CASSLVVVGAPGDTQYF
TGTGCCAGCAGCTTAGTAGTCGTGGGGGCGCCGGGGGATACGCAGTATTTT
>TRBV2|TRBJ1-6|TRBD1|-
CASTLDRGRENSPLHF
TGTGCCAGCACTCTCGACAGGGGGCGCGAAAATTCACCCCTCCACTTT
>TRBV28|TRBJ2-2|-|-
CASIYYRGTGELFF
TGTGCCAGCATTTATTATCGGGGCACCGGGGAGCTGTTTTTT
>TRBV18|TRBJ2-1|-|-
CASSVTRHSYNEQFF
TGTGCCAGCTCAGTGACTAGGCACTCCTACAATGAGCAGTTCTTC
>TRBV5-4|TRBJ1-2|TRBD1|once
CASSATTGNYGYTF
TGTGCCAGCAGCGCTACGACAGGGAACTATGGCTACACCTTC
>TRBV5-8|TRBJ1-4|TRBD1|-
CASSLTGARTNEKLFF
TGTGCCAGCAGCTTGACAGGGGCTAGAACTAATGAAAAACTGTTTTTT
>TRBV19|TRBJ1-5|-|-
CATGGGYGYQPQHF
TGTGCCACCGGCGGGGGCTATGGTTATCAGCCCCAGCATTTT
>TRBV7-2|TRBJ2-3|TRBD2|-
CASSSPPQSGGTWADTQYF
TGTGCCAGCAGCTCCCCTCCCCAGAGCGGGGGTACCTGGGCAGATACGCAGTATTTT
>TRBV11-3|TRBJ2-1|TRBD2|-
CASSPTSGGYNEQFF
TGTGCCAGCAGCCCCACTAGCGGGGGGTACAATGAGCAGTTCTTC
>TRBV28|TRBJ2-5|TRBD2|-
CASSFGAGAQETQYF
TGTGCCAGCAGTTTTGGAGCGGGGGCACAAGAGACCCAGTACTTC
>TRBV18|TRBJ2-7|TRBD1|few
CASSPIGQGGEQYF
TGTGCCAGCTCACCGATAGGACAGGGTGGAGAGCAGTACTTC
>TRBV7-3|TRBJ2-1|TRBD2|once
CASSPPRLADNEQFF
TGTGCCAGCAGCCCCCCACGACTAGCGGACAATGAGCAGTTCTTC
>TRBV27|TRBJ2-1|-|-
CASQKGGFYNEQFF
TGTGCCAGCCAAAAGGGGGGGTTCTACAATGAGCAGTTCTTC
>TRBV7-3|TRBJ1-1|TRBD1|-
CASRRDRAHTEAFF
TGTGCCAGCAGACGGGACAGGGCCCACACTGAAGCTTTCTTT
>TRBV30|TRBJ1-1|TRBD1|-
CAWSPRQGLTEAFF
TGTGCCTGGAGTCCCCGACAGGGATTGACTGAAGCTTTCTTT
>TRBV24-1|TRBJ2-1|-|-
CATSEGGSPAAHNEQFF
TGTGCCACCAGTGAGGGGGGTAGCCCCGCAGCCCACAATGAGCAGTTCTTC
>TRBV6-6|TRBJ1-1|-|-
CASSYRWAEAFF
TGTGCCAGCAGTTACCGATGGGCCGAAGCTTTCTTT
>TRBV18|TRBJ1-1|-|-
CASSNSPGLSRSFGAEAFF
TGTGCCAGCTCGAATTCACCCGGACTATCACGGTCCTTCGGCGCTGAAGCTTTCTTT
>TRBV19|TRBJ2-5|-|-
CASGGTQSLETQYF
TGTGCCAGTGGGGGGACTCAAAGCTTGGAGACCCAGTACTTC
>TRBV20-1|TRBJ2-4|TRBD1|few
CSASKDRGYIQYF
TGCAGTGCTAGTAAGGACAGGGGTTACATTCAGTACTTC
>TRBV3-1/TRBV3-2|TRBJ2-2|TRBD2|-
CASSPTGGGYRELFF
TGTGCCAGCAGCCCTACTGGCGGGGGGTACCGGGAGCTGTTTTTT